The 20 T cell receptor beta chains below were found in one sample sequenced in a study of T cells in tuberculosis. The assay was immunoSEQ multiplex PCR, and TCRdb's table has in-frame clones only and misses some. The sample includes about 35,000 clones, approximately 90% of them seen just once. The specimen was PBMCs. All receptors come from a donor aged 5 to 30 with latent tuberculosis or without tuberculosis infection. Some clones in this sample may be carry-over from other donors' samples.

The count of this clone is one. The V gene is TRBV4-1, the J gene TRBJ1-5; 8 nucleotides align to TRBD1. Per germline, CDR1 MGHRA and CDR2 YSYEKL. Trimming at V came to 2 bases and at J to 1 base, leaving 4 bases not matched to a gene. CDR3 length: 16 amino acids. This CDR3 is CASSQTTGVSNQPQHF. CDR3 coding DNA: TGCGCCAGCAGCCAAACGACAGGGGTGAGCAATCAGCCCCAGCATTTT.

The chain employs TRBV2 and TRBJ2-2; D may be TRBD2 (7 bases). V gave up 6 bases and J gave up 8 bases, with 19 bases separating them. CDR3 length equals 15 residues. Germline V CDR1 and CDR2: SNHLY, FYNNEI. CDR3 residues: CASSLQGGGSGELFF. The CDR3 region has the DNA TGTGCCAGCAGCCTTCAGGGAGGGGGTTCGGGGGAGCTGTTTTTT.

The rearrangement links TRBV6-5 to TRBJ1-3; 7 bases align to TRBD1. The CDR3 is 15 residues long. CDR1 and CDR2 from the germline V gene are MNHEY and SVGAGI. Trimming at V came to 6 bases and at J to 2 bases, leaving 7 bases not matched to a gene. DNA of the CDR3: TGTGCCAGCAGACAGGGGCTTCTCGCTGGAAACACCATATATTTT. Translation gives CASRQGLLAGNTIYF.

The chain uses TRBV5-5 and TRBJ1-4; D is ambiguous. Per germline, CDR1 SGHKS and CDR2 YYEKEE (reference sequence). Trimming left V 0 bases short and J 7 bases short, with 10 bases between. The CDR3 is 14 residues long. The chain's CDR3 is CASSLGGPGEKLFF. In DNA form, the CDR3 reads TGTGCCAGCAGCTTGGGAGGGCCGGGTGAAAAACTGTTTTTT.

This rearrangement joins TRBV7-9 to TRBJ2-7; 12 bases line up with TRBD2. The V gene's germline CDR1 is SEHNR and CDR2 FQNEAQ (reference sequence). The V segment lost 3 bases and the J segment 2 bases; nucleotides outside the gene matches: 8. The CDR3 covers 17 residues. Written as DNA, the CDR3 is TGTGCCAGCAGCTTCACTGGGACTAGCGGGTTCCCCTACGAGCAGTACTTC. Translation: CASSFTGTSGFPYEQYF.

V is TRBV5-1 and J is TRBJ2-7, with a weak D call TRBD1 (7 bases). Germline-derived CDR1 and CDR2 are SGHRS and YFSETQ. V was pared by 6 bases and J by 1 base, with 20 bases between. The CDR3 loop spans 16 amino acids. This CDR3 reads CASTTWPRGESYEQYF. DNA for the CDR3: TGCGCCAGCACCACTTGGCCCAGGGGGGAGTCCTACGAGCAGTACTTC.

The chain uses TRBV18 and TRBJ2-1; D is perhaps TRBD1 (6 bases). Deletions cut 5 bases from V and 1 base from J, with 6 bases between. Looked up from germline, CDR1 is KGHSH and CDR2 is LQKENI. There are 13 residues in the CDR3. CDR3 in DNA: TGTGCCAGCTCAGGACAGTCCTACAATGAGCAGTTCTTC. Translation: CASSGQSYNEQFF.

This chain connects TRBV27 to TRBJ1-2, with no clear D. CDR3 length equals 14 residues. Germline-derived CDR1 and CDR2 are MNHEY and SMNVEV (reference sequence). V lost 5 bases and J lost 0, with 10 bases in between. The CDR3 DNA sequence: TGTGCCAGCAGTCCGAGGACTGCTAACTATGGCTACACCTTC. Amino acid sequence: CASSPRTANYGYTF.

V and J are TRBV5-6 and TRBJ1-2; D remains ambiguous. Trimming removed 7 bases from V and 3 bases from J, with 10 bases in between. In germline, CDR1 is SGHDT, CDR2 YYEEEE. The CDR3 totals 12 residues. CDR3 nucleotides: TGTGCCAGCGCTCGCGAGCACTATGGCTACACCTTC. Its translation is CASAREHYGYTF.

The CDR3 coding sequence is TGTGCCACCAGCAGAGATCTCTTACAGCAGCAGTACTTC. Encoded protein: CATSRDLLQQQYF. The V gene is TRBV15, the J gene TRBJ2-7; D unclear. V lost 0 bases and J 8 bases, leaving 11 bases between the germline ends. Germline CDR1 is LNHNV and CDR2 is YYDKDF (reference sequence). The CDR3 is 13 residues long.

CDR3 coding DNA: TGTGCCAGAGGACAGGGCACAGATACGCAGTATTTT. It specifies CARGQGTDTQYF. The chain is built from TRBV2 and TRBJ2-3; 7 nucleotides line up with TRBD1. Per germline, CDR1 SNHLY and CDR2 FYNNEI. The ends lost 9 bases at V and 1 base at J; junction bases unmatched: 1. There are 12 residues in the CDR3. Looking up the rest from reference TRBV2 and TRBJ2-3 gives the full variable domain: EPEVTQTPSHQVTQMGQEVILRCVPISNHLYFYWYRQILGQKVEFLVSFYNNEISEKSEIFDDQFSVERPDGSNFTLKIRSTKLEDSAMYFCARGQGTDTQYFGPGTRLTVL.

The V and J genes are TRBV4-1 and TRBJ1-3; tentatively, D is TRBD1 (6 bases). Germline values: CDR1 MGHRA, CDR2 YSYEKL. The CDR3 is 15 amino acids. Trimming cost V 6 bases and J 2 bases, with 14 bases left between them. CDR3: CASRYRVLAGNTIYF. The DNA for the CDR3 is TGCGCCAGCAGATACAGGGTCCTGGCTGGAAACACCATATATTTT.

This rearrangement joins TRBV10-1 to TRBJ2-1, with 14 bases identical to TRBD2. Germline loops: CDR1 WNHNN, CDR2 SYGVQD (reference sequence). The CDR3 is 15 residues long. Losses at the gene ends were 6 bases for V and 9 bases for J; bases not matched to a gene: 7. DNA of the CDR3: TGCGCCAGCAGCCACGGACTAGCGGGAGGCGGTGAGCAGTTCTTC. It specifies CASSHGLAGGGEQFF.

The genes are TRBV4-1 and TRBJ1-2; TRBD1 matches at 9 bases. Germline V CDR1 and CDR2: MGHRA, YSYEKL. This CDR3 region has 14 residues. Trimming at V came to 1 base and at J to 3 bases, leaving 0 bases not matched to a gene. The CDR3 nucleotides are TGCGCCAGCAGCCAAGGGGACAGGGACTATGGCTACACCTTC. Protein: CASSQGDRDYGYTF.

The V and J genes are TRBV5-1 and TRBJ1-2, with 10 nucleotides matching TRBD1. J gave up 2 bases and V 4 bases, and 5 bases lay outside the gene matches. Germline CDR1 and CDR2: SGHRS and YFSETQ. The CDR3 spans 15 residues. CDR3 nucleotide sequence: TGCGCCAGCAGCCAGGACAGGGGGTCCAACTATGGCTACACCTTC. Its protein is CASSQDRGSNYGYTF.

The chain couples TRBV4-2 to TRBJ2-3, with 8 bases aligning to TRBD2. Germline V gene lookup returns CDR1 LGHNA and CDR2 YNFKEQ. The V segment lost 1 base and the J segment 2 bases; nucleotides outside the gene matches: 14. This CDR3 is built from 19 residues. This CDR3 reads CASSQGGIAGPTYTDTQYF. CDR3 DNA sequence: TGTGCCAGCAGCCAAGGAGGGATAGCGGGACCGACCTACACAGATACGCAGTATTTT.

The chain is built from TRBV2 and TRBJ2-7, with D perhaps TRBD1 (6 bases). CDR3 size: 14 residues. Per germline, CDR1 SNHLY and CDR2 FYNNEI. Trimming left V 3 bases short and J 0 bases short, with 9 bases between. The CDR3 sequence: CASSELTGSYEQYF. The CDR3 coding sequence is TGTGCCAGCAGTGAGCTGACAGGCTCCTACGAGCAGTACTTC.

The sample holds one count of this clone. The chain recombines TRBV19 with TRBJ2-7; D is perhaps TRBD1 (6 bases). The CDR3 runs 14 residues. CDR1 LNHDA and CDR2 SQIVND come from the germline V gene (reference sequence). V was pared by 7 bases and J by 5 bases, with 18 bases between. Here the CDR3 DNA reads TGTGCCAGTAAAAGGGACACCACGAGAGACGAGCAGTACTTC. Residues: CASKRDTTRDEQYF.

V is TRBV2 and J is TRBJ2-1; 7 bases fit TRBD2. The CDR3 runs to 13 residues. Germline-derived CDR1 and CDR2 are SNHLY and FYNNEI. Losses at the gene ends were 6 bases for V and 6 bases for J; bases not matched to a gene: 5. The CDR3 nucleotides read TGTGCCAGCAGAGCCCTAGCGGCCAATGAGCAGTTCTTC. This sequence encodes CASRALAANEQFF.

J is TRBJ2-5 and V is TRBV5-1; TRBD1 matches 9 bases. Germline CDR1 and CDR2: SGHRS and YFSETQ. Losses at the gene ends were 4 bases for V and 5 bases for J; bases not matched to a gene: 9. The length of the CDR3 is 15 residues. The CDR3 reads CASSPEDRGWETQYF. Written as DNA, the CDR3 is TGCGCCAGCAGCCCTGAGGACAGGGGTTGGGAGACCCAGTACTTC. The variable domain in full, completed from reference TRBV5-1 and TRBJ2-5, reads KAGVTQTPRYLIKTRGQQVTLSCSPISGHRSVSWYQQTPGQGLQFLFEYFSETQRNKGNFPGRFSGRQFSNSRSEMNVSTLELGDSALYLCASSPEDRGWETQYFGPGTRLLVL.